This is a list of T cell receptor beta chains from one sample in a study of immune evolution from preneoplasia to lung adenocarcinoma. Libraries were prepared by immunoSEQ multiplex PCR; TCRdb keeps only in-frame clonotypes and omits some of them. The sample carries over 2,500 clones, around 84% recorded once. The sample taken for sequencing was FFPE invasive lung adenocarcinoma tissue. The source is a person aged 65 to 85 with invasive lung adenocarcinoma. CDR3s include the opening cysteine and the closing phenylalanine or tryptophan. Each record gives: V gene, D gene, clone size, J gene, CDR3 protein, CDR3 DNA. A D gene is named only where the DNA matches it firmly. For some rows the clone size is stated as once, few or many, or as a class when expanded; others skip it.

V: TRBV18
D: -
size: -
J: TRBJ2-7
CDR3: CASSQGTYEQYF
DNA: TGTGCCAGCTCCCAAGGCACCTACGAGCAGTACTTC

V: TRBV19
D: -
size: -
J: TRBJ2-6
CDR3: CASSGGGFSGANVLTF
DNA: TGTGCCAGTAGTGGCGGAGGATTCTCTGGGGCCAACGTCCTGACTTTC

V: TRBV4-3
D: -
size: -
J: TRBJ2-7
CDR3: CASSQAGMIWTTKDYEQYF
DNA: TGCGCCAGCAGCCAAGCCGGGATGATTTGGACGACTAAAGATTACGAGCAGTACTTC

V: TRBV9
D: TRBD2
size: few
J: TRBJ2-2
CDR3: CASSDVASGSIGELFF
DNA: TGTGCCAGCAGCGATGTAGCTAGCGGGAGTATCGGGGAGCTGTTTTTT

V: TRBV19
D: -
size: -
J: TRBJ2-3
CDR3: CASTTGSDTQYF
DNA: TGTGCCAGTACCACAGGGTCAGATACGCAGTATTTT

V: TRBV6-1
D: TRBD1
size: -
J: TRBJ1-1
CDR3: CASSDLTGVNTEAFF
DNA: TGTGCCAGCAGTGACCTGACAGGGGTGAACACTGAAGCTTTCTTT

V: TRBV5-1
D: -
size: -
J: TRBJ2-1
CDR3: CASSFESSYNEQFF
DNA: TGCGCCAGCAGCTTCGAGAGCTCCTACAATGAGCAGTTCTTC

V: TRBV6-1
D: -
size: -
J: TRBJ2-3
CDR3: CASNREKVDTQYF
DNA: TGTGCCAGCAACAGGGAAAAAGTAGATACGCAGTATTTT

V: TRBV6-5
D: TRBD1
size: -
J: TRBJ2-7
CDR3: CASSHTAQGAGEQYF
DNA: TGTGCCAGCAGCCATACGGCACAGGGGGCTGGCGAGCAGTACTTC

V: TRBV9
D: TRBD1
size: -
J: TRBJ2-2
CDR3: CASSLQDRRNTGELFF
DNA: TGTGCCAGCAGCCTCCAGGACAGGAGAAACACCGGGGAGCTGTTTTTT

V: TRBV15
D: TRBD1
size: -
J: TRBJ1-1
CDR3: CATSRSARGLNTEAFF
DNA: TGTGCCACCAGCAGATCCGCCAGGGGGTTGAACACTGAAGCTTTCTTT

V: TRBV28
D: TRBD1
size: -
J: TRBJ2-7
CDR3: CASSIGTGGAYEQYF
DNA: TGTGCCAGCAGCATAGGGACAGGGGGCGCCTACGAGCAGTACTTC

V: TRBV19
D: TRBD2
size: -
J: TRBJ2-3
CDR3: CASARDYHTDTQYF
DNA: TGTGCCAGTGCCCGGGACTACCACACAGATACGCAGTATTTT

V: TRBV7-2
D: -
size: -
J: TRBJ1-1
CDR3: CASSLGNRNTEAFF
DNA: TGTGCCAGCAGCTTGGGTAACAGGAACACTGAAGCTTTCTTT

V: TRBV30
D: -
size: -
J: TRBJ2-3
CDR3: CAWRSPDTQYF
DNA: TGTGCCTGGCGATCCCCAGATACGCAGTATTTT

V: TRBV10-3
D: -
size: -
J: TRBJ2-1
CDR3: CAISASLTSGIGSEQFF
DNA: TGTGCCATCAGTGCCTCCCTGACTAGTGGTATAGGGAGTGAGCAGTTCTTC

V: TRBV18
D: -
size: -
J: TRBJ1-1
CDR3: CASSQEGGITEAFF
DNA: TGTGCCAGCTCACAAGAAGGGGGAATCACTGAAGCTTTCTTT

V: TRBV29-1
D: -
size: -
J: TRBJ2-2
CDR3: CSVGISSNTGELFF
DNA: TGCAGCGTTGGTATTTCCTCGAACACCGGGGAGCTGTTTTTT

V: TRBV11-3
D: TRBD2
size: -
J: TRBJ2-5
CDR3: CASSPRGGAEIQYF
DNA: TGTGCCAGCAGCCCTCGGGGGGGCGCAGAGATCCAGTACTTC

V: TRBV5-6
D: -
size: -
J: TRBJ2-2
CDR3: CASSRDLTTGELFF
DNA: TGTGCCAGCAGCCGGGACTTGACTACCGGGGAGCTGTTTTTT

V: TRBV2
D: TRBD2
size: -
J: TRBJ2-7
CDR3: CASSSGSEQYF
DNA: TGTGCCAGCTCTAGCGGGAGCGAGCAGTACTTC

V: TRBV30
D: -
size: -
J: TRBJ1-5
CDR3: CTWSVGGNNQPQHF
DNA: TGTACCTGGAGTGTTGGGGGAAATAATCAGCCCCAGCATTTT

V: TRBV30
D: -
size: -
J: TRBJ2-7
CDR3: CAWSVGSLHEQYF
DNA: TGTGCCTGGAGTGTTGGGAGTCTCCACGAGCAGTACTTC

V: TRBV4-1
D: -
size: -
J: TRBJ1-4
CDR3: CASSPPGGPDGEKLFF
DNA: TGCGCCAGCAGCCCTCCCGGGGGCCCGGACGGTGAAAAACTGTTTTTT

V: TRBV28
D: TRBD1
size: -
J: TRBJ2-7
CDR3: CASSPDRGSGYEQYF
DNA: TGTGCCAGCAGCCCCGACAGGGGTTCGGGCTACGAGCAGTACTTC

V: TRBV30
D: TRBD1
size: -
J: TRBJ1-2
CDR3: CAWSHDSGGYGYTF
DNA: TGTGCCTGGAGCCACGACTCAGGGGGCTATGGCTACACCTTC

V: TRBV6-6
D: TRBD2
size: -
J: TRBJ2-7
CDR3: CASRDREGGSYEQYF
DNA: TGTGCCAGCAGGGACCGGGAGGGAGGCTCCTACGAGCAGTACTTC